Here is one TCR beta chain with its context. Its antigen is not identified. This sample was included in a study of cytomegalovirus exposure and HLA in healthy donors. Study findings and constraints: A missense DCLRE1C variant was associated with V- and J-gene trimming of TCR beta chains in a later analysis, and an independent cohort replicated the association.

With 60 Vbeta and 13 Jbeta primers, the PCR was carried out. Assay: immunoSEQ multiplex PCR; the TCRdb copy retains only in-frame clones and omits some. The repertoire holds roughly 150,000 clones, 75% seen once, with 2.5% to 3% in the top ten. Each donor was healthy, and each was a bone marrow donor. Sequenced: PBMCs. The source of this sequence is a woman aged 45-65 years in good health and CMV-seropositive.

The CDR3 protein is CASSYGTGHEKLFF. DNA of the CDR3: TGTGCCAGCAGTTACGGGACAGGACATGAAAAACTGTTTTTT. The genes are TRBV6-5 and TRBJ1-4; TRBD1 matches 8 bases. This CDR3 is built from 14 residues. Trimming removed 2 bases from V and 6 bases from J; junction bases left unmatched: 2. Germline loops: CDR1 MNHEY, CDR2 SVGAGI.